This TCR beta chain was recorded in a study of glioma-infiltrating T cells after dendritic cell vaccination. Study-wide context: Samples are from glioblastoma patients in Phase I and II dendritic cell vaccine trials. Study-wide findings and caveats: Few patients contributed both blood and tumor specimens.

Input was 2 to 2.5 ug genomic DNA, or all available if less. Produced via immunoSEQ multiplex PCR; TCRdb's table is partial and in-frame only. The sample lists tens of thousands of clones, around nine tenths occurring once. Comments on this clone: Its target is not known.

The CDR3 totals 13 residues. CDR1 is SQVTM, CDR2 ANQGSEA, per germline. Trimming cost V 8 bases and J 4 bases, with 15 bases left between them. Sample time point: after dendritic cell vaccination, including at tumor progression/relapse. The source of this sequence is a human donor with glioblastoma. V gene TRBV29-1 combines with J gene TRBJ1-3, with D unclear. Sequenced material: blood, taken after dendritic cell vaccination. This chain's CDR3 is CSSYEGTGNTIYF. The CDR3, as DNA: TGCAGCTCCTATGAGGGAACCGGAAACACCATATATTTT.